The present T cell receptor beta chain was sequenced within a study of shared clonotypes between healthy human individuals. This clone has only a few counts. Assay: immunoSEQ multiplex PCR; the TCRdb copy retains only in-frame clones and omits some. The top ten hold 1.7% of the sample, which has approximately 2,200,000 clones, 85% to 95% seen once. Terminally differentiated effector memory CD45RA+ cells were excluded from the naive CD8 cells, which were CD45RO-negative and positively selected for CCR7. This receptor was obtained from a man between 18 and 35 years old in good health. Some clones in this sample may be carry-over from other donors' samples. Sequenced material: naive CD8+ T cells from PBMCs.

The CDR3 nucleotides read TGTGCCAGCAGTTTCGCCGCGAACACTGAAGCTTTCTTT. Translation gives CASSFAANTEAFF. J is TRBJ1-1 and V is TRBV28, with D unclear. Germline values: CDR1 MDHEN, CDR2 SYDVKM. Trimming took 3 bases from V and 1 from J, leaving 6 bases between them. There are 13 residues in the CDR3.